A single sample gave rise to the 27 T cell receptor beta chains below, sequenced in a study of blood T cell repertoires in COVID-19. The assay was immunoSEQ multiplex PCR, and TCRdb's table has in-frame clones only and misses some. The table includes around 270,000 clones, 85% to 90% detected once. The specimen sequenced was peripheral blood. The receptors were sampled from a man between 35 and 55 years old with acute or convalescent COVID-19.

The chain carries TRBV5-4 and TRBJ2-3; 10 nucleotides agree with TRBD1. This CDR3 is built from 15 residues. The germline V gene encodes CDR1 SGHNT and CDR2 YYREEE (reference sequence). The V and J ends lost 4 bases and 2 bases, in that order; junction bases with no gene match: 4. The CDR3 reads CASSDRGRDTDTQYF. CDR3 sequence (DNA): TGTGCCAGCAGCGACAGGGGGCGCGACACAGATACGCAGTATTTT.

This chain connects TRBV5-1 to TRBJ1-5; D uncertain. There are 15 residues in the CDR3. Trimming took off 0 bases at V and 5 bases at J, with 12 bases between the two ends. Germline values: CDR1 SGHRS, CDR2 YFSETQ. CDR3 DNA sequence: TGCGCCAGCAGCTTGGACCCCGGAGGGTATCAGCCCCAGCATTTT. Translation: CASSLDPGGYQPQHF.

This chain joins TRBV27 and TRBJ1-1; unclear D gene. CDR1 and CDR2 from the germline V gene are MNHEY and SMNVEV (reference sequence). The CDR3 is made up of 15 amino acids. Trimming shortened V by 8 bases and J by 0 bases, and 16 bases separated the two germline ends. The CDR3 spells CASRRSGRVNTEAFF. CDR3 in DNA: TGTGCCAGCCGCCGCTCAGGTCGAGTGAACACTGAAGCTTTCTTT.

This clone was counted once. This sequence joins TRBV12-3 or TRBV12-4 and TRBJ1-2; a weak D match, TRBD1 (5 bases). The germline V and J ends were trimmed by 3 bases and 8 bases, with 13 bases remaining between them. This CDR3 is built from 13 residues. CDR3: CASSLGQGMGYTF. In DNA, the CDR3 is TGTGCCAGCAGTTTGGGGCAGGGCATGGGCTACACCTTC.

The gene calls are TRBV10-3 and TRBJ1-2; 7 bases map to TRBD1. J lost 4 bases, V lost 6 bases, and 5 bases had no gene match. The CDR3 totals 13 residues. Looked up from germline, CDR1 is ENHRY and CDR2 is SYGVKD. The DNA of the CDR3 is TGTGCCATCAGCGGACAGGCCGTCTATGGCTACACCTTC. Protein: CAISGQAVYGYTF.

This chain uses TRBV28 with TRBJ1-2; TRBD1 aligns across 9 bases. J lost 9 bases, V lost 5 bases, and 19 bases had no gene match. Germline values: CDR1 MDHEN, CDR2 SYDVKM. This CDR3 spans 17 amino acids. In DNA, the CDR3 is TGTGCCAGCAGTGGGTGGACAGGGGCAACCGCGAGACATAGCTACACCTTC. Amino acid sequence: CASSGWTGATARHSYTF.

In this sample, this clone turned up once. The chain couples TRBV6-6 to TRBJ2-3, with 12 bases fitting TRBD2. The V gene's germline CDR1 is MNHNY and CDR2 SVGAGI (reference sequence). The CDR3 contains 16 residues. V was pared by 2 bases and J by 6 bases, with 6 bases of the junction left unmatched. The CDR3 spells CASSYGLAGGRDTQYF. DNA of the CDR3: TGTGCCAGCAGTTACGGCCTAGCGGGGGGGCGGGATACGCAGTATTTT.

This sequence joins TRBV5-1 and TRBJ2-1; D is undetermined. The ends were cut back, 0 bases at V and 3 bases at J, with 10 bases in the middle. The CDR3 is 15 amino acids. The germline V gene encodes CDR1 SGHRS and CDR2 YFSETQ. The CDR3: CASSLVGSFYNEQFF. CDR3 bases: TGCGCCAGCAGCTTGGTCGGTAGTTTCTACAATGAGCAGTTCTTC.

The chain uses TRBV5-1 and TRBJ1-2; D is unresolved. V dropped 7 bases and J dropped 0 bases, with 16 bases sitting between them. The germline gives CDR1 SGHRS, CDR2 YFSETQ. This CDR3 spans 15 amino acids. CDR3 DNA sequence: TGCGCCAGCCGGGTAGAGTCTCCTTCTAACTATGGCTACACCTTC. This codes for CASRVESPSNYGYTF. Looking up the rest from reference TRBV5-1 and TRBJ1-2 gives the full variable domain: KAGVTQTPRYLIKTRGQQVTLSCSPISGHRSVSWYQQTPGQGLQFLFEYFSETQRNKGNFPGRFSGRQFSNSRSEMNVSTLELGDSALYLCASRVESPSNYGYTFGSGTRLTVV.

V is TRBV6-2 or TRBV6-3 and J is TRBJ1-6; 7 bases agree with TRBD1. The germline gives CDR1 MNHEY, CDR2 SVGEGT. V trimming: 6 bases; J trimming: 7 bases; junction bases outside the gene matches: 12. The CDR3 has 16 residues. The CDR3 sequence is CASSPISTGKNSPLHF. In nucleotides, the CDR3 is TGTGCCAGCAGCCCCATCTCGACAGGGAAGAATTCACCCCTCCACTTT.

This clone is a singleton in its sample. The chain links TRBV6-1 to TRBJ2-4; the D is unclear. The CDR3 runs to 14 residues. V was clipped by 2 bases and J by 0 bases, with 5 bases between them. Per the germline V gene, CDR1 is MNHNS and CDR2 is SASEGT. Here the CDR3 reads CASSELLAKNIQYF. In DNA form, the CDR3 reads TGTGCCAGCAGTGAACTCCTAGCCAAAAACATTCAGTACTTC.

This rearrangement joins TRBV6-5 to TRBJ2-1; TRBD2 aligns across 10 bases. CDR1 is MNHEY, CDR2 SVGAGI, per germline. The junction had 8 bases not matched to a gene; V was cut back by 6 bases and J by 6 bases. This CDR3 has 15 residues. This chain's CDR3 is CASSHSGGSGNEQFF. The CDR3 coding sequence is TGTGCCAGCAGCCATAGCGGGGGGTCGGGCAATGAGCAGTTCTTC.

This sequence joins TRBV6-1 and TRBJ1-1, with D perhaps matching TRBD1 (5 bases). Trimming left V 3 bases short and J 3 bases short, with 11 bases between. Germline V gene sequence: CDR1 MNHNS, CDR2 SASEGT. CDR3 length: 14 residues. In DNA, the CDR3 is TGTGCCAGCAGTGACCTTACAGGCTACACTGAAGCTTTCTTT. Translation gives CASSDLTGYTEAFF.

V is TRBV7-8 and J is TRBJ2-7, with 8 nucleotides matching TRBD2. The CDR3 runs to 14 residues. Trimming at V came to 3 bases and at J to 7 bases, leaving 8 bases not matched to a gene. The germline CDR1 and CDR2 sequences are SGHVS and FQNEAQ. The CDR3: CASSFSGGAREQYF. Here the CDR3 DNA reads TGTGCCAGCAGCTTTTCCGGGGGGGCGAGGGAGCAGTACTTC.

As to this clone: Other DNA sequences in this specimen translate into the identical CDR3. V and J are TRBV5-1 and TRBJ2-5; D remains unclear. Germline assignment: CDR1 SGHRS and CDR2 YFSETQ. The CDR3 loop spans 12 amino acids. Trimming shortened V by 0 bases and J by 4 bases, and 4 bases separated the two germline ends. The CDR3 DNA sequence: TGCGCCAGCAGCTTGGCCGGAGAGACCCAGTACTTC. This translates into CASSLAGETQYF.

The gene calls are TRBV5-4 and TRBJ2-1, with TRBD1 identical over 8 bases. V was pared by 2 bases and J by 0 bases, with 1 base of the junction left unmatched. Germline V gene data show CDR1 as SGHNT and CDR2 as YYREEE (reference sequence). This CDR3 has 15 amino acids. CDR3 nucleotide sequence: TGTGCCAGCAGCTTACAGGGGGACTCCTACAATGAGCAGTTCTTC. The encoded protein is CASSLQGDSYNEQFF.

V is TRBV2 and J is TRBJ2-1; D is ambiguous. Trimming took 3 bases from V and 8 from J, leaving 8 bases between them. Germline lookup yields CDR1 SNHLY and CDR2 FYNNEI. The CDR3 sequence is 12 residues long. Here the CDR3 DNA reads TGTGCCAGCAGTGACCCCTCCCATGAGCAGTTCTTC. This gives the protein CASSDPSHEQFF.

This chain uses TRBV12-3 or TRBV12-4 with TRBJ2-7; 7 bases are shared with TRBD2. Trimming cost V 7 bases and J 3 bases; bases outside gene matches: 6. The CDR3 is made up of 13 amino acids. This chain's CDR3 is CASTMGLYYEQYF. The CDR3 region has the DNA TGTGCCAGCACCATGGGACTATACTACGAGCAGTACTTC.

The chain recombines TRBV19 with TRBJ2-3; possible D gene TRBD2, 5 bases. The CDR3 consists of 16 residues. V was shortened by 3 bases and J by 3 bases, with 16 bases between the two germline ends. The germline CDR1 and CDR2 sequences are LNHDA and SQIVND (reference sequence). The CDR3 DNA is TGTGCCAGTAGTATCCTCGCTAGCCCGGGGACAGATACGCAGTATTTT. Translation: CASSILASPGTDTQYF.

This chain links TRBV24-1 with TRBJ2-1, with TRBD1 matching 11 bases. Germline-derived CDR1 and CDR2 are KGHDR and SFDVKD. The CDR3 runs to 15 residues. J was trimmed by 7 bases and V by 4 bases; bases with no gene match: 5. The CDR3 loop reads CATSEAGTGGNEQFF. Written as DNA, the CDR3 is TGTGCCACCAGTGAGGCCGGGACAGGGGGGAATGAGCAGTTCTTC.

This clone was seen more than once but under ten times. In nucleotides, the CDR3 is TGTGCCAGCAGTTTGGGACAGGCTATTGGCTACACCTTC. Translated: CASSLGQAIGYTF. This sequence joins TRBV7-8 and TRBJ1-2; TRBD1 matches 8 bases. V dropped 6 bases and J dropped 7; count of bases not matched to a gene: 7. The germline gives CDR1 SGHVS, CDR2 FQNEAQ. This CDR3 contains 13 residues.

This chain links TRBV4-2 with TRBJ1-5; no definite D call. The V and J ends lost 0 bases and 1 base respectively, with 7 bases between them. Looked up from germline, CDR1 is LGHNA and CDR2 is YNFKEQ. The CDR3 contains 15 residues. CDR3 sequence (DNA): TGTGCCAGCAGCCAAGATCCCCAAAGCAATCAGCCCCAGCATTTT. Its translation: CASSQDPQSNQPQHF.

The V and J genes are TRBV3-1 (or the pseudogene TRBV3-2) and TRBJ2-2, with TRBD2 identical over 10 bases. Germline CDR1 is LGHDT and CDR2 is YNNKEL (reference sequence). V dropped 5 bases and J dropped 5; count of bases not matched to a gene: 8. The CDR3 spans 16 residues. Written as DNA, the CDR3 is TGTGCCAGCAGCGCAAGCGGGGGGGCCGGAACCGGGGAGCTGTTTTTT. Amino acids: CASSASGGAGTGELFF.

This clone showed up just once. The V and J genes are TRBV7-9 and TRBJ1-1, with 9 bases matching TRBD1. CDR1 is SEHNR and CDR2 is FQNEAQ in the germline V gene (reference sequence). Trimming cost V 3 bases and J 0 bases; bases outside gene matches: 2. This CDR3 is 15 amino acids long. The CDR3 here is CASSFTGGLNTEAFF. The CDR3 DNA sequence: TGTGCCAGCAGCTTTACAGGGGGCCTGAACACTGAAGCTTTCTTT.

This sequence joins TRBV24-1 and TRBJ2-3; possible D gene TRBD1, 7 bases. V was cut by 3 bases and J by 5 bases, with 14 bases left in between. This CDR3 region has 15 residues. Germline-derived CDR1 and CDR2 are KGHDR and SFDVKD. CDR3 residues: CATSDPGGSKDTQYF. The CDR3 DNA reads TGTGCCACCAGTGATCCAGGGGGGTCTAAAGATACGCAGTATTTT.

J is TRBJ2-3 and V is TRBV30, with TRBD1 as a possible D gene (6 bases). Trimming took 2 bases from V and 3 from J, leaving 12 bases between them. This CDR3 is built from 14 residues. The germline V gene encodes CDR1 GTSNPN and CDR2 SVGIG (reference sequence). CDR3 sequence: CAWSTQGGTDTQYF. CDR3 in DNA: TGTGCCTGGAGTACACAGGGTGGAACAGATACGCAGTATTTT.

The chain has TRBV11-3 and TRBJ2-1; 9 positions agree with TRBD2. CDR1 and CDR2 (germline): SGHNT, YENEEA. The CDR3 loop spans 16 amino acids. V was pared by 5 bases and J by 5 bases, with 10 bases of the junction left unmatched. The CDR3 region is CASSPRGAGGNNEQFF. In nucleotides, the CDR3 is TGTGCCAGCAGCCCGCGCGGGGCGGGGGGGAACAATGAGCAGTTCTTC.